The following is a T cell receptor (beta chain) sequence with its context. The CDR3 contains 15 residues. Germline CDR1 and CDR2: MNHEY and SMNVEV (reference sequence). The V and J ends lost 5 bases and 1 base respectively, with 15 bases between them. This record belongs to a study of shared clonotypes between healthy human individuals. For every subset, genomic DNA was evenly distributed across several immunoSEQ plates. In the study's own analysis: Filtering differed because ImmunoSEQ produced junction-only sequences that carried no quality scores. Profiled with immunoSEQ multiplex PCR; TCRdb holds only in-frame clones, not every one. V and J calls and clone size are as listed in that table; D and trimming were resolved from the DNA. The top ten hold roughly 13% of the sample, which has some 490,000 clones, approximately 84% seen once.

This rearrangement joins TRBV27 to TRBJ2-7, with a tentative D call TRBD2 (6 bases). This TCR derives from a middle-aged woman in good health. Some clones in this sample may be carry-over from other donors' samples. Sequenced sample: PBMCs. CDR3 region: CASSPMGGFSYEQYF. As DNA, the CDR3 is TGTGCCAGCAGTCCCATGGGGGGTTTTTCCTACGAGCAGTACTTC.